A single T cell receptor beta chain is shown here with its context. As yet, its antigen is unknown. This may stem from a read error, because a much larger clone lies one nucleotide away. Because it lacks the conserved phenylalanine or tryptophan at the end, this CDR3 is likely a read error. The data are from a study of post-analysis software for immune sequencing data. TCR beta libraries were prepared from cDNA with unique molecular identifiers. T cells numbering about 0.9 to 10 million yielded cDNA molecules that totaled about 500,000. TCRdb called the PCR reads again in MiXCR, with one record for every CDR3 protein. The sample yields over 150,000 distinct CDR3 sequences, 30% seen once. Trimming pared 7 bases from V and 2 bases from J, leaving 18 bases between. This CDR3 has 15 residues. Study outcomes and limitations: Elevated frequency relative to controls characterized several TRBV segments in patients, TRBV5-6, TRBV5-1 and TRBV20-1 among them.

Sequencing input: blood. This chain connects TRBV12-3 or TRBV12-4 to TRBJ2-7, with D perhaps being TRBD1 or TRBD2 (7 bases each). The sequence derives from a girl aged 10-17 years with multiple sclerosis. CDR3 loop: CASTVGGRGAYEQYL. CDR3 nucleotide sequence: TGTGCCAGCACCGTAGGGGGCCGGGGGGCCTACGAGCAGTACCTC.